This T cell receptor beta chain was sequenced for a study of technical replicates of blood from several donors. Method: immunoSEQ multiplex PCR; TCRdb's copy keeps in-frame clones and lacks some. This repertoire shows around 90,000 clones, just under 95% found once; its top ten account for about 0.4%. The CDR3 runs 16 residues. V lost 0 bases and J 0 bases, leaving 6 bases between the germline ends. Germline lookup yields CDR1 LGHNA and CDR2 YSLEER. The V call is TRBV4-3, the J call TRBJ2-6; TRBD1 is a possible D gene (5 bases). The receptor comes from a human donor in good health. Material for sequencing was T cells isolated from PBMCs. The DNA for the CDR3 is TGCGCCAGCAGCCAAGAAGACAGCTCTGGGGCCAACGTCCTGACTTTC. It is translated as CASSQEDSSGANVLTF.